The entry below gives a single T cell receptor beta chain sequence along with its context. As yet, its antigen is unknown. The V gene's germline CDR1 is LNHDA and CDR2 SQIVND (reference sequence). This CDR3 comprises 15 residues. With 6 bases clipped from V and 0 bases from J, the junction kept 8 bases outside the gene matches. Repertoires were generated with immunoSEQ multiplex PCR, while TCRdb's copy carries only in-frame clones and drops some. The data show 13,000 or so clones, with about 87% seen just once and around a third held by the top ten. The entry originates in a study of PD-1 blockade in classical Hodgkin lymphoma. Whole-study results and caveats: Reported baseline diversity: healthy donors highest, relapsed/refractory patients lowest.

Every patient was affected by relapse after autologous stem cell transplantation, while exposure to brentuximab vedotin was not uniform. The TCR originated in a human donor with classical Hodgkin lymphoma. The J gene is TRBJ2-7, the V gene TRBV19, with 7 bases that match TRBD1. The sample consisted of peripheral blood mononuclear cells (PBMCs), taken at baseline. CDR3 sequence reads: CASSLQGSSSYEQYF. In DNA form, the CDR3 reads TGTGCCAGTAGCTTACAGGGGTCGAGCTCCTACGAGCAGTACTTC.